This TCR beta chain was obtained from a study of blood T cell repertoires in COVID-19. On the study more broadly: Samples taken during acute and convalescent COVID-19 were collected in the United States, Italy and Spain. PBMCs, B-cell-depleted T cells, or T cells were the source of the cDNA or gDNA that made up the material.

As originally analysed: Counts of nucleated cells, estimated from reference gene primer amplification, were obtained. Using immunoSEQ multiplex PCR, the repertoire was profiled, and TCRdb retains in-frame clones only, with some absent. V, J and clone size derive from that table, while D and trimming were established from the DNA sequence. The sample records around 110,000 clones, more than 75% being singletons. Sequenced sample: peripheral blood. This TCR came from a man aged 40-50 years with acute or convalescent COVID-19.

The CDR3, as DNA: TGTGCCAGTAGTGCACAGAACCATTACAATGAGCAGTTCTTC. The encoded protein is CASSAQNHYNEQFF. This rearrangement joins TRBV19 to TRBJ2-1; D not certain. The CDR3 is 14 amino acids. Germline CDR1 is LNHDA and CDR2 is SQIVND (reference sequence). V lost 5 bases to trimming and J lost 4 bases, with 12 bases between them.